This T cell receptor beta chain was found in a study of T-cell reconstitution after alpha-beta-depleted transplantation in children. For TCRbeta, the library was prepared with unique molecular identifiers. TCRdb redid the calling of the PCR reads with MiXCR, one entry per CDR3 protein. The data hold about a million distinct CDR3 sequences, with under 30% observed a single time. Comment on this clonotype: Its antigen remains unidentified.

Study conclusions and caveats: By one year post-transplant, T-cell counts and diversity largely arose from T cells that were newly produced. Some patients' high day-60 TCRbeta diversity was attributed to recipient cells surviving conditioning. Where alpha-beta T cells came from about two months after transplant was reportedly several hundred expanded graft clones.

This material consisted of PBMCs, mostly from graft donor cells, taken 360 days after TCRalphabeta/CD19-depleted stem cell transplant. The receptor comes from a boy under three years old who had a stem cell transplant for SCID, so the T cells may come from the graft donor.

CDR3 region: CASSSKISSRDNNYEQYF. The CDR3 DNA sequence: TGTGCCAGCAGCTCGAAAATCAGTAGCCGGGACAACAACTACGAGCAGTACTTC. The chain uses TRBV11-1 and TRBJ2-7, with D perhaps TRBD1 (6 bases). Trimming pared 4 bases from V and 3 bases from J, leaving 25 bases between. Germline V lookup: CDR1 SGHAT, CDR2 FQDESV (reference sequence). There are 18 residues in the CDR3.